This is a list of T cell receptor beta chains from one sample in a study of cytomegalovirus exposure and HLA in healthy donors. Method: immunoSEQ multiplex PCR; TCRdb's copy keeps in-frame clones and lacks some. Among roughly 140,000 clones listed, 85% to 90% were seen once. Sequencing was performed on PBMCs. The source of these receptors is a woman aged 18-29 years in good health and CMV-seropositive. The CDR3 runs from the conserved cysteine through the conserved F or W.

V: TRBV6-4
J: TRBJ2-2
CDR3: CASSAGGSTGELFF

V: TRBV12-5
J: TRBJ2-7
CDR3: CASGLVTGKGYEQYF

V: TRBV19
J: TRBJ2-1
CDR3: CASSIARESDEQFF

V: TRBV30
J: TRBJ1-3
CDR3: CAWSAASSGNTIYF

V: TRBV5-5
J: TRBJ2-3
CDR3: CASSPDRGPRTDTQYF

V: TRBV5-1
J: TRBJ1-1
CDR3: CASSATRGSTEAFF

V: TRBV5-4
J: TRBJ2-2
CDR3: CASSTGLAGGPSTGELFF

V: TRBV5-1
J: TRBJ2-1
CDR3: CASSLAVYNEQFF

V: TRBV27
J: TRBJ2-1
CDR3: CASSLGTSGTNEQFF

V: TRBV7-8
J: TRBJ1-1
CDR3: CASSSPTGAYTEAFF

V: TRBV5-6
J: TRBJ2-2
CDR3: CASSLWALISGELFF

V: TRBV28
J: TRBJ1-5
CDR3: CASSLPLVGTYSNQPQHF

V: TRBV18
J: TRBJ2-3
CDR3: CASSQGGSTDTQYF

V: TRBV5-1
J: TRBJ2-7
CDR3: CASSFTSGYEQYF

V: TRBV12-5
J: TRBJ2-7
CDR3: CASGEGYRGSEQYF

V: TRBV6-5
J: TRBJ2-1
CDR3: CASRFTSGRNDEQFF

V: TRBV10-3
J: TRBJ2-1
CDR3: CAISGVAGAKGEQFF

V: TRBV6-5
J: TRBJ2-5
CDR3: CASKGQGPETQYF

V: TRBV21-1
J: TRBJ2-7
CDR3: CASSPSASGRTYEQYF

V: TRBV11-2
J: TRBJ1-4
CDR3: CASSPWTDPNEKLFF

V: TRBV2
J: TRBJ2-7
CDR3: CASTTLEQYF

V: TRBV6-5
J: TRBJ2-3
CDR3: CASSYNSFGSDTQYF

V: TRBV28
J: TRBJ1-4
CDR3: CASRSSHLNEKLFF

V: TRBV15
J: TRBJ1-5
CDR3: CATSRGGAAGNQPQHF

V: TRBV2
J: TRBJ1-1
CDR3: CASSFGTANTEAFF

V: TRBV5-1
J: TRBJ2-3
CDR3: CASSLLGVGTDTQYF

V: TRBV6-6
J: TRBJ1-1
CDR3: CASSSIGGTEAFF

V: TRBV2
J: TRBJ2-2
CDR3: CASPTGANLLTGELFF

V: TRBV18
J: TRBJ2-4
CDR3: CASSPPGTSGRWGENIQYF

V: TRBV7-9
J: TRBJ1-4
CDR3: CASSLAGGNEKLFF

V: TRBV18
J: TRBJ2-3
CDR3: CASSPLTQGAEVDTQYF

V: TRBV6-1
J: TRBJ1-2
CDR3: CASSDRDRGIYGYTF

V: TRBV2
J: TRBJ1-1
CDR3: CASSGDRGATEAFF

V: TRBV7-9
J: TRBJ2-5
CDR3: CASSWTGEETQYF

V: TRBV6-5
J: TRBJ1-1
CDR3: CASAWGGLAQAFF

V: TRBV7-9
J: TRBJ2-1
CDR3: CASSFGSPLVDEQFF

V: TRBV25-1
J: TRBJ2-7
CDR3: CASSDEYRGEQYF

V: TRBV15
J: TRBJ1-2
CDR3: CATSRDIGGTTLSYGYTF

V: TRBV30
J: TRBJ2-1
CDR3: CAWGRALRNEQFF

V: TRBV15
J: TRBJ2-5
CDR3: CATSRDRTRETQYF

V: TRBV4-1
J: TRBJ1-2
CDR3: CASSQYGTESYGYTF

V: TRBV21-1
J: TRBJ2-1
CDR3: CASSLSRGGRGSYNEQFF

V: TRBV27
J: TRBJ1-1
CDR3: CASSTLDWGDRAAEAFF

V: TRBV30
J: TRBJ1-3
CDR3: CAWSGLGGLSGNTIYF

V: TRBV11-3
J: TRBJ1-3
CDR3: CASSLVRGGRHSGNTIYF

V: TRBV11-2
J: TRBJ1-1
CDR3: CASSSTPGMGTEAFF

V: TRBV2
J: TRBJ2-3
CDR3: CASSETGSSTDTQYF

V: TRBV2
J: TRBJ2-5
CDR3: CASSTLGQGKTQYF

V: TRBV5-1
J: TRBJ2-5
CDR3: CASSLGTFQETQYF

V: TRBV30
J: TRBJ2-1
CDR3: CAWSAQVSLTLHNEQFF

V: TRBV5-4
J: TRBJ1-2
CDR3: CASSGWTGEGYTF